The 28 T cell receptor beta chains below were found in one sample sequenced in a study of brain T cells in children with intractable seizures. The time point denotes: blood from clinic visit 5 months post-surgery; TSC patient then seizure free. The method was immunoSEQ multiplex PCR; TCRdb's version includes in-frame clones alone and lacks a portion of them. The data contain 300,000 to 400,000 clones, about 93% of them singletons. Material: peripheral blood, obtained approximately 5 months after surgery. The origin of the receptors is a boy younger than two with tuberous sclerosis and intractable seizures.

The chain carries TRBV12-3 or TRBV12-4 and TRBJ1-4; 7 bases are a match to TRBD1. V dropped 6 bases and J dropped 10; count of bases not matched to a gene: 8. The CDR3 is 13 amino acids. The CDR3 coding sequence is TGTGCCAGCAGAGGGGGCGCCGGTGTAAAACTGTTTTTT. Translated: CASRGGAGVKLFF.

Here the CDR3 DNA reads TGTGCCAGCTCACCGGGGGGGACCTCACCCCTCCACTTT. Its protein product is CASSPGGTSPLHF. The chain employs TRBV18 and TRBJ1-6, with TRBD1 as a possible D gene (5 bases). Trimming left V 3 bases short and J 10 bases short, with 10 bases between. CDR1 and CDR2 (germline): KGHSH, LQKENI. The CDR3 sequence is 13 residues long.

V gene TRBV6-1 combines with J gene TRBJ1-3; D gene ambiguous. The germline V and J ends were trimmed by 1 base and 0 bases, with 13 bases remaining between them. CDR1 is MNHNS and CDR2 is SASEGT in the germline V gene. The CDR3 has 17 residues. CDR3 DNA sequence: TGTGCCAGCAGTGAAGTAGTGGGCAGTATCTCTGGAAACACCATATATTTT. Translating gives CASSEVVGSISGNTIYF.

The V gene is TRBV5-1, the J gene TRBJ1-6, with a tentative D call TRBD1 (6 bases). From germline, CDR1 is SGHRS and CDR2 YFSETQ. The CDR3 runs to 18 residues. With 3 bases removed from V and 0 bases from J, the gap between germline ends came to 16 bases. DNA of the CDR3: TGCGCCAGCAGCTCCCGGGGGCGGTGGAGCTCCTATAATTCACCCCTCCACTTT. It translates to CASSSRGRWSSYNSPLHF.

V usage is TRBV5-1 and J usage is TRBJ1-1; D is unresolved. The CDR3 extends over 14 amino acids. Trimming took 0 bases from V and 5 from J, leaving 11 bases between them. Germline V gives CDR1 SGHRS, CDR2 YFSETQ. The CDR3 loop reads CASSLAPKGTEAFF. For the CDR3, the DNA is TGCGCCAGCAGCTTGGCGCCAAAAGGGACTGAAGCTTTCTTT.

The V gene is TRBV5-1, the J gene TRBJ2-5; D remains unclear. The CDR3 is 12 residues long. The germline V and J ends were trimmed by 0 bases and 4 bases, with 4 bases remaining between them. Looked up from germline, CDR1 is SGHRS and CDR2 is YFSETQ. CDR3 sequence: CASSLVPETQYF. CDR3 sequence (DNA): TGCGCCAGCAGCTTGGTACCAGAGACCCAGTACTTC.

The rearrangement uses TRBV7-8 and TRBJ1-2, with D possibly being TRBD1 (5 bases). The length of the CDR3 is 17 residues. Germline V lookup: CDR1 SGHVS, CDR2 FQNEAQ. V gave up 1 base and J gave up 4 bases, with 19 bases separating them. In DNA form, the CDR3 reads TGTGCCAGCAGCTTAGAAAGGGACCGCTCTACTCTCTATGGCTACACCTTC. This sequence encodes CASSLERDRSTLYGYTF.

V gene TRBV11-1 combines with J gene TRBJ2-7, with 14 bases lining up with TRBD2. This CDR3 spans 15 amino acids. The germline V gene has CDR1 SGHAT and CDR2 FQDESV (reference sequence). The ends lost 5 bases at V and 3 bases at J; junction bases unmatched: 3. The DNA for the CDR3 is TGTGCCAGCAGCCCAGGACTAGCGGGGGGCTACGAGCAGTACTTC. It codes for CASSPGLAGGYEQYF.

The chain links TRBV11-3 to TRBJ2-1; TRBD1 is a possible D gene (6 bases). Germline values: CDR1 SGHNT, CDR2 YENEEA. This CDR3 comprises 18 residues. Trimming took off 0 bases at V and 0 bases at J, with 15 bases between the two ends. The CDR3 region is CASSLDRRTDNSYNEQFF. For the CDR3, the DNA is TGTGCCAGCAGCTTAGACCGCCGGACAGACAACTCCTACAATGAGCAGTTCTTC.

This clone was found once. The gene calls are TRBV15 and TRBJ1-4; D might be TRBD1 (5 bases). CDR3 length: 14 amino acids. Germline-derived CDR1 and CDR2 are LNHNV and YYDKDF (reference sequence). V was cut by 0 bases and J by 8 bases, with 10 bases left in between. This CDR3 reads CATSREYGGEKLFF. DNA of the CDR3: TGTGCCACCAGCAGAGAATATGGGGGGGAAAAACTGTTTTTT. The entire variable domain, with the rest obtained from reference TRBV15 and TRBJ1-4, is as follows: DAMVIQNPRYQVTQFGKPVTLSCSQTLNHNVMYWYQQKSSQAPKLLFHYYDKDFNNEADTPDNFQSRRPNTSFCFLDIRSPGLGDTAMYLCATSREYGGEKLFFGSGTQLSVL.

The rearrangement links TRBV9 to TRBJ2-1; 12 positions match TRBD2. J was trimmed by 7 bases and V by 4 bases; bases with no gene match: 12. The CDR3 sequence is 17 residues long. Germline values: CDR1 SGDLS, CDR2 YYNGEE. CDR3 bases: TGTGCCAGCAGCCTCGGACTAGCGGGGATGGTAAGGAATGAGCAGTTCTTC. Protein sequence: CASSLGLAGMVRNEQFF. The full variable domain, its missing parts supplied by reference TRBV9 and TRBJ2-1, is DSGVTQTPKHLITATGQRVTLRCSPRSGDLSVYWYQQSLDQGLQFLIQYYNGEERAKGNILERFSAQQFPDLHSELNLSSLELGDSALYFCASSLGLAGMVRNEQFFGPGTRLTVL.

This sequence joins TRBV7-9 and TRBJ2-2, with 8 bases that match TRBD1. The V segment lost 4 bases and the J segment 7 bases; nucleotides outside the gene matches: 2. The length of the CDR3 is 13 residues. CDR1 and CDR2 (germline): SEHNR, FQNEAQ (reference sequence). This CDR3 is CASSSGQGGELFF. In DNA form, the CDR3 reads TGTGCCAGCAGCTCCGGACAGGGCGGGGAGCTGTTTTTT.

This sequence joins TRBV6-5 and TRBJ1-5; D unclear. V lost 7 bases, J lost 7 bases, and 20 bases lay in between. The CDR3 is 15 residues long. Germline CDR1 and CDR2: MNHEY and SVGAGI. The CDR3 region is CASTPAGGLDQPQHF. Here the CDR3 DNA reads TGTGCCAGCACCCCCGCGGGAGGGTTAGACCAGCCCCAGCATTTT.

The chain joins TRBV19 to TRBJ1-1; 10 positions agree with TRBD1. J lost 3 bases, V lost 10 bases, and 5 bases had no gene match. The germline V gene has CDR1 LNHDA and CDR2 SQIVND (reference sequence). The CDR3 consists of 13 residues. The CDR3 sequence: CATRQGADTEAFF. The CDR3 DNA follows: TGTGCCACCCGACAGGGGGCTGACACTGAAGCTTTCTTT.

The chain joins TRBV10-1 to TRBJ2-3, with unresolved D. This CDR3 spans 15 amino acids. V shed 0 bases and J shed 2 bases, with 9 bases lying between them. Germline V gene sequence: CDR1 WNHNN, CDR2 SYGVQD (reference sequence). Here the CDR3 DNA reads TGCGCCAGCAGTGAGTCGAAGGACCCCACAGATACGCAGTATTTT. Its translation: CASSESKDPTDTQYF.

The V call is TRBV27, the J call TRBJ1-2; the match to TRBD1 covers 9 bases. Germline lookup yields CDR1 MNHEY and CDR2 SMNVEV (reference sequence). Losses at the gene ends were 6 bases for V and 4 bases for J; bases not matched to a gene: 6. The length of the CDR3 is 14 residues. The CDR3 spells CASRGQGGSYGYTF. CDR3 in DNA: TGTGCCAGCAGGGGACAGGGAGGTTCCTATGGCTACACCTTC.

This clone has a handful of counts. The chain carries TRBV30 and TRBJ1-6; tentative D call: TRBD1 (5 bases). Germline V CDR1 and CDR2: GTSNPN, SVGIG (reference sequence). The CDR3 has 15 amino acids. V was cut by 4 bases and J by 4 bases, with 14 bases left in between. In DNA form, the CDR3 reads TGTGCCTGGACGGGACCGGCGGTGTATAATTCACCCCTCCACTTT. Translated, it gives CAWTGPAVYNSPLHF.

This clone was seen a single time. The genes are TRBV5-1 and TRBJ2-5; 8 bases map to TRBD2. The CDR3 length is 12 residues. The germline gives CDR1 SGHRS, CDR2 YFSETQ. Trimming at V came to 5 bases and at J to 5 bases, leaving 2 bases not matched to a gene. The CDR3 protein is CASSSGVETQYF. The DNA of the CDR3 is TGCGCCAGCAGTAGCGGGGTTGAGACCCAGTACTTC.

The chain carries TRBV10-3 and TRBJ2-3; D may be TRBD1 (5 bases). Per the germline V gene, CDR1 is ENHRY and CDR2 is SYGVKD. The CDR3 length is 14 residues. Trimming removed 7 bases at V and 0 bases at J, with 11 bases between. The CDR3 loop is CAITTTESTDTQYF. CDR3 DNA sequence: TGTGCCATCACTACGACAGAGAGCACAGATACGCAGTATTTT.

The rearrangement links TRBV30 to TRBJ2-7, with D uncertain. Germline values: CDR1 GTSNPN, CDR2 SVGIG (reference sequence). The CDR3 length is 14 residues. V shed 0 bases and J shed 0 bases, with 9 bases lying between them. CDR3 sequence: CAWSVLTTSYEQYF. As DNA, the CDR3 is TGTGCCTGGAGTGTTTTAACAACCTCCTACGAGCAGTACTTC.

The rearrangement links TRBV15 to TRBJ1-1, with 7 positions matching TRBD1. The germline CDR1 and CDR2 sequences are LNHNV and YYDKDF (reference sequence). After removal of 5 bases from V and 4 bases from J, the junction contained 7 bases not matched to a gene. The CDR3 is 14 amino acids. CDR3 bases: TGTGCCACCAGCCGAGTTCAGGGGGGCACTGAAGCTTTCTTT. Its translation: CATSRVQGGTEAFF.

The gene calls are TRBV6-5 and TRBJ1-1; no clear D. The CDR3 totals 15 residues. Germline V lookup: CDR1 MNHEY, CDR2 SVGAGI. Trimming shortened V by 6 bases and J by 0 bases, and 14 bases separated the two germline ends. The CDR3 DNA follows: TGTGCCAGCAGCAGAAGGCGCGAAATGAACACTGAAGCTTTCTTT. Its protein is CASSRRREMNTEAFF.

The chain uses TRBV25-1 and TRBJ1-2, with D unclear. The CDR3 is made up of 13 amino acids. Germline V gives CDR1 MGHDK, CDR2 SYGVNS. V lost 8 bases and J lost 4, with 14 bases in between. CDR3 DNA: TGTGCCAGCGAAGGGCTGGGGTCCTATGGCTACACCTTC. Amino acids: CASEGLGSYGYTF.

The rearrangement uses TRBV6-1 and TRBJ2-7; 9 nucleotides align to TRBD2. V was clipped by 2 bases and J by 6 bases; unmatched bases: 5. This CDR3 has 14 amino acids. Germline V gives CDR1 MNHNS, CDR2 SASEGT. CDR3 sequence reads: CASSERGLAAEQYF. CDR3 bases: TGTGCCAGCAGTGAAAGGGGACTAGCAGCCGAGCAGTACTTC.

The chain recombines TRBV6-4 with TRBJ2-3; 14 bases are a match to TRBD2. V lost 0 bases, J lost 5 bases, and 4 bases stayed unmatched. The CDR3 covers 17 residues. CDR1 is MRHNA and CDR2 is SNTAGT in the germline V gene. The CDR3, as DNA: TGTGCCAGCAGTGACTCTCCGACTAGCGGGGGGGTAGATACGCAGTATTTT. This codes for CASSDSPTSGGVDTQYF.

The CDR3 DNA follows: TGTGCCAGCAGCCAAGATCGGACAGACTATGGCTACACCTTC. This encodes CASSQDRTDYGYTF. V gene TRBV3-1 (or the pseudogene TRBV3-2) combines with J gene TRBJ1-2; TRBD1 is a possible D gene (6 bases). Per germline, CDR1 LGHDT and CDR2 YNNKEL (reference sequence). This CDR3 contains 14 residues. V was pared by 0 bases and J by 3 bases, with 8 bases between.

V gene TRBV7-9 combines with J gene TRBJ2-7; tentatively, D is TRBD2 (5 bases). The CDR3 runs 17 residues. V dropped 4 bases and J dropped 2 bases, with 21 bases sitting between them. The germline V gene has CDR1 SEHNR and CDR2 FQNEAQ (reference sequence). CDR3: CASSSIIATDTPYEQYF. CDR3 DNA sequence: TGTGCCAGCAGCTCCATTATAGCGACGGATACTCCCTACGAGCAGTACTTC.

The chain uses TRBV2 and TRBJ1-5; TRBD1 matches at 7 bases. Per the germline V gene, CDR1 is SNHLY and CDR2 is FYNNEI. The J segment lost 4 bases and the V segment lost 4 bases, leaving 10 bases of the junction unmatched. There are 16 residues in the CDR3. DNA of the CDR3: TGTGCCAGCAGTGGTCCCGGGACAGTGGGTAATCAGCCCCAGCATTTT. Amino acid sequence: CASSGPGTVGNQPQHF.